This is a list of T cell receptor beta chains from one sample in a study of blood T cell repertoires in COVID-19. Data came from immunoSEQ multiplex PCR; TCRdb stores just in-frame clones and leaves some out. The sample yields 200,000 to 250,000 clones, over 80% seen once. Sequenced sample: peripheral blood. All receptors derive from a woman in her thirties with COVID-19, enrolled during active disease. CDR3s include the opening cysteine and the closing phenylalanine or tryptophan. The order of the fields is D gene, V gene, J gene, clone size, CDR3 protein, CDR3 DNA. The D gene is left open where the match is weak. Rows may omit the clone size; those that give it use once, few, many or a size class.

>-|TRBV6-2/TRBV6-3|TRBJ2-7|-
CASSRTGTNYEQYF
TGTGCCAGCAGCAGGACCGGGACAAACTACGAGCAGTACTTC
>TRBD1|TRBV19|TRBJ1-2|-
CASSRGTGVNYGYTF
TGTGCCAGTAGTAGGGGGACAGGTGTTAACTATGGCTACACCTTC
>-|TRBV29-1|TRBJ2-5|-
CSVRGIQETQYF
TGCAGCGTTCGAGGGATCCAAGAGACCCAGTACTTC
>-|TRBV6-6|TRBJ2-1|-
CASSYLNEQFF
TGTGCCAGCAGTTACCTTAATGAGCAGTTCTTC
>TRBD2|TRBV24-1|TRBJ2-5|once
CATSVREGETQYF
TGTGCCACCAGTGTTAGGGAGGGAGAGACCCAGTACTTC
>-|TRBV7-9|TRBJ2-1|-
CASSFEKQGGNEQFF
TGTGCCAGCAGCTTTGAAAAACAGGGAGGGAATGAGCAGTTCTTC
>-|TRBV27|TRBJ2-2|-
CASSQIESGELFF
TGTGCCAGCAGCCAGATCGAATCTGGGGAGCTGTTTTTT
>TRBD1|TRBV5-1|TRBJ2-5|-
CASSRDRNQETQYF
TGCGCCAGCAGCCGGGACAGAAACCAAGAGACCCAGTACTTC
>-|TRBV6-6|TRBJ1-2|-
CASSHGQPYGYTF
TGTGCCAGCAGCCATGGACAGCCCTATGGCTACACCTTC
>TRBD2|TRBV3-1/TRBV3-2|TRBJ2-7|few
CASSQLSGRAGEQYF
TGTGCCAGCAGCCAACTGAGCGGGAGGGCCGGCGAGCAGTACTTC
>-|TRBV7-3|TRBJ2-3|-
CASSSDNTDTQYF
TGTGCCAGCAGCTCAGACAACACAGATACGCAGTATTTT
>TRBD1|TRBV4-3|TRBJ1-2|-
CASSQARDSFNYGYTF
TGCGCCAGCAGCCAAGCTAGGGACAGCTTCAACTATGGCTACACCTTC
>TRBD2|TRBV27|TRBJ2-3|-
CASATSGGTDTQYF
TGTGCCAGCGCCACTAGCGGCGGCACAGATACGCAGTATTTT
>-|TRBV5-6|TRBJ1-6|few
CASSVSWVEVDSPLHF
TGTGCCAGCAGCGTGTCGTGGGTGGAGGTGGATTCACCCCTCCACTTT
>TRBD1|TRBV19|TRBJ1-1|-
CASSAGTGVDTEAFF
TGTGCCAGTAGTGCGGGCACAGGGGTAGACACTGAAGCTTTCTTT
>TRBD2|TRBV9|TRBJ2-7|-
CASSALPSGTMQYF
TGTGCCAGCAGCGCTCTCCCTAGCGGAACGATGCAGTACTTC
>-|TRBV6-5|TRBJ1-4|-
CASSRRRTNEKLFF
TGTGCCAGCAGTAGGAGGCGGACTAATGAAAAACTGTTTTTT
>-|TRBV19|TRBJ2-2|-
CASSLPYGELFF
TGTGCCAGTAGTCTTCCGTACGGGGAGCTGTTTTTT
>TRBD1|TRBV7-2|TRBJ1-6|-
CASSRGQGNNSPLHF
TGTGCCAGCAGCAGGGGACAGGGAAACAATTCACCCCTCCACTTT
>-|TRBV3-1/TRBV3-2|TRBJ1-2|many
CASSQDPSGYYGYTF
TGTGCCAGCAGCCAAGACCCTTCCGGGTACTATGGCTACACCTTC
>TRBD2|TRBV11-2|TRBJ2-6|-
CASPREGSGANVLTF
TGTGCCAGCCCACGGGAGGGCTCTGGGGCCAACGTCCTGACTTTC
>-|TRBV27|TRBJ2-3|-
CASSWRTSTDTQYF
TGTGCCAGCAGTTGGCGGACTAGCACAGATACGCAGTATTTT
>-|TRBV4-3|TRBJ2-3|-
CASSQDLSGDTQYF
TGCGCCAGCAGCCAAGATCTATCCGGGGATACGCAGTATTTT